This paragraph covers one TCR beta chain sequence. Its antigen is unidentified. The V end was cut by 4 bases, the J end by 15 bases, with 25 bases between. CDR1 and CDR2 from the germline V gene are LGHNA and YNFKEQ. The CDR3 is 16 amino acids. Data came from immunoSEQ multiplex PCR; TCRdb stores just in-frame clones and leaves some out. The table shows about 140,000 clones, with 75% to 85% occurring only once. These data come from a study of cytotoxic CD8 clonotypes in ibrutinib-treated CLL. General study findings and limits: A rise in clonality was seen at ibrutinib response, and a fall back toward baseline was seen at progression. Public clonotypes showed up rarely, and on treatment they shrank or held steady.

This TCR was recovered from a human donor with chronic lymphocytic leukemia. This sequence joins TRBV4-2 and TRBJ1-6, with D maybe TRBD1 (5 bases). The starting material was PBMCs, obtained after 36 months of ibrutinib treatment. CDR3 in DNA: TGTGCCAGCAGCCGAACCGGGACGGTTGGTCTTCAGCGCCTCCACTTT. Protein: CASSRTGTVGLQRLHF.